This T cell receptor (beta chain) was sequenced during a study of OX40 agonist ivuxolimab in advanced cancers. CDR1 and CDR2 from the germline V gene are SEHNR and FQNEAQ (reference sequence). Trimming stripped 5 bases from V and 3 bases from J, with 11 bases between. The CDR3 covers 13 residues. Method: immunoSEQ multiplex PCR; TCRdb's copy keeps in-frame clones and lacks some. The sample gives 60,000 to 80,000 clones, about 91% of which show up once; about an eighth is in the top ten. The TCR comes from an adult with an advanced solid tumor such as melanoma, head and neck, liver or kidney cancer. This sequence joins TRBV7-9 and TRBJ2-7, with D tentatively TRBD1 (6 bases). The source material was CD4+ or CD8+ T cells sorted from blood, sampled in a trial of the OX40 agonist ivuxolimab. The CDR3 DNA reads as TGTGCCAGCAGCCCCATGACAGGCTACGAGCAGTACTTC. Protein: CASSPMTGYEQYF.